The 19 T cell receptor beta chains presented below share a single source sample, sequenced in a study of T cell responses to AZD1222 COVID-19 vaccine. Sequencing used immunoSEQ multiplex PCR; TCRdb keeps in-frame clones, though not all of them. The sample consists of 100,000 to 150,000 clones, about nine tenths of them appearing once. The input for sequencing was peripheral blood, taken on day 0 of AZD1222 vaccination. The receptors come from an adult in good health.

The V gene is TRBV24-1, the J gene TRBJ2-2, with a tentative D call TRBD2 (7 bases). Trimming removed 9 bases from V and 0 bases from J, with 16 bases in between. The CDR3 runs 16 residues. Per the germline V gene, CDR1 is KGHDR and CDR2 is SFDVKD. CDR3 nucleotides: TGTGCCACCCGGGGGAGGCGGGGGCCGAACACCGGGGAGCTGTTTTTT. Its protein is CATRGRRGPNTGELFF.

This chain uses TRBV5-4 with TRBJ1-1; D is uncertain. Trimming removed 4 bases from V and 3 bases from J, with 10 bases in between. The CDR3 spans 13 residues. Germline lookup yields CDR1 SGHNT and CDR2 YYREEE (reference sequence). Here the CDR3 reads CASSKDGYTEAFF. The DNA for the CDR3 is TGTGCCAGCAGCAAGGACGGATACACTGAAGCTTTCTTT.

The chain uses TRBV5-1 and TRBJ1-2, with unresolved D. The CDR3 has 15 residues. The germline V gene has CDR1 SGHRS and CDR2 YFSETQ. V was shortened by 9 bases and J by 6 bases, with 24 bases between the two germline ends. The CDR3 coding sequence is TGCGCCACACGCCACGGGCTCCAACGAGGCAATGGCTACACCTTC. The encoded protein is CATRHGLQRGNGYTF.

The chain employs TRBV7-9 and TRBJ1-5; D possibly corresponds to TRBD1 (5 bases). CDR3 length equals 17 residues. Germline lookup yields CDR1 SEHNR and CDR2 FQNEAQ (reference sequence). The ends were cut back, 2 bases at V and 2 bases at J, with 16 bases in the middle. CDR3 in DNA: TGTGCCAGCAGCTTAACAGGTCCGGGCTTCGGCAATCAGCCCCAGCATTTT. The encoded protein is CASSLTGPGFGNQPQHF.

V is TRBV30 and J is TRBJ1-3; D is unresolved. The CDR3 spans 15 residues. Looked up from germline, CDR1 is GTSNPN and CDR2 is SVGIG (reference sequence). V lost 0 bases and J 3 bases, leaving 12 bases between the germline ends. The CDR3 DNA is TGTGCCTGGAGTGTACGGGGAGCTCATGGAAACACCATATATTTT. It translates to CAWSVRGAHGNTIYF.

This chain links TRBV19 with TRBJ1-4; D is uncertain. The CDR3 has 14 residues. Germline V CDR1 and CDR2: LNHDA, SQIVND (reference sequence). V was pared by 3 bases and J by 8 bases, with 13 bases between. CDR3 loop: CASSMPGVSEKLFF. The CDR3 nucleotides are TGTGCCAGTAGTATGCCCGGGGTTAGCGAAAAACTGTTTTTT.

This clone was found a few times. The chain has TRBV7-8 and TRBJ1-5; TRBD1 matches 10 bases. Germline-derived CDR1 and CDR2 are SGHVS and FQNEAQ. V was clipped by 5 bases and J by 9 bases; unmatched bases: 7. The CDR3 contains 14 residues. Here the CDR3 reads CASSTGTGAGPQHF. CDR3 DNA sequence: TGTGCCAGCAGCACTGGGACAGGGGCGGGGCCCCAGCATTTT.

The sample holds a few counts of this clone. The chain has TRBV6-6 and TRBJ1-6; 8 nucleotides agree with TRBD1. The CDR3 runs 15 residues. V lost 4 bases, J lost 9 bases, and 8 bases stayed unmatched. Per the germline V gene, CDR1 is MNHNY and CDR2 is SVGAGI (reference sequence). The CDR3 loop reads CASSSLQGEGSPLHF. CDR3 bases: TGTGCCAGCAGTTCCTTACAGGGGGAAGGTTCACCCCTCCACTTT.

V and J are TRBV2 and TRBJ1-5, with TRBD1 matching over 9 bases. The CDR3 extends over 14 amino acids. The ends lost 7 bases at V and 2 bases at J; junction bases unmatched: 3. Germline V gene data show CDR1 as SNHLY and CDR2 as FYNNEI. The CDR3 DNA sequence: TGTGCCAGCACGGGACAGGGAGGCAATCAGCCCCAGCATTTT. Protein product: CASTGQGGNQPQHF. Complete variable domain (other parts from reference TRBV2 and TRBJ1-5): EPEVTQTPSHQVTQMGQEVILRCVPISNHLYFYWYRQILGQKVEFLVSFYNNEISEKSEIFDDQFSVERPDGSNFTLKIRSTKLEDSAMYFCASTGQGGNQPQHFGDGTRLSIL.

The chain employs TRBV6-5 and TRBJ2-7; D is unresolved. The germline CDR1 and CDR2 sequences are MNHEY and SVGAGI. Trimming cost V 0 bases and J 5 bases, with 8 bases left between them. The CDR3 has 13 residues. In DNA form, the CDR3 reads TGTGCCAGCAGTTACTCGCAAAGAAACGAGCAGTACTTC. The encoded protein is CASSYSQRNEQYF.

V usage is TRBV5-4 and J usage is TRBJ1-5, with D unclear. The germline gives CDR1 SGHNT, CDR2 YYREEE (reference sequence). The CDR3 has 16 amino acids. V lost 0 bases to trimming and J lost 0 bases, with 10 bases between them. CDR3 sequence reads: CASSLAQAASNQPQHF. The CDR3 bases are TGTGCCAGCAGCTTGGCGCAGGCAGCTAGCAATCAGCCCCAGCATTTT.

The genes are TRBV11-2 and TRBJ1-2; 9 bases map to TRBD1. This CDR3 contains 19 residues. Losses at the gene ends were 5 bases for V and 0 bases for J; bases not matched to a gene: 16. The germline V gene encodes CDR1 SGHAT and CDR2 FQNNGV. CDR3: CASSQVLGDREGANYGYTF. CDR3 DNA: TGTGCCAGCAGCCAGGTTTTGGGGGACAGGGAAGGAGCTAACTATGGCTACACCTTC.

The rearrangement links TRBV19 to TRBJ1-4, with a tentative D call TRBD1 (5 bases). Trimming removed 3 bases from V and 8 bases from J, with 16 bases in between. Germline CDR1 reads LNHDA; CDR2 reads SQIVND (reference sequence). The CDR3 length is 15 residues. CDR3 nucleotide sequence: TGTGCCAGTAGTATTCCTCTACCGGGGGAAGAAAAACTGTTTTTT. Its translation: CASSIPLPGEEKLFF. Filled out from reference TRBV19 and TRBJ1-4, the complete variable domain reads DGGITQSPKYLFRKEGQNVTLSCEQNLNHDAMYWYRQDPGQGLRLIYYSQIVNDFQKGDIAEGYSVSREKKESFPLTVTSAQKNPTAFYLCASSIPLPGEEKLFFGSGTQLSVL.

V usage is TRBV27 and J usage is TRBJ2-7, with 8 bases identical to TRBD2. V shed 0 bases and J 7 bases; nucleotides not matched to a gene: 8. Germline V lookup: CDR1 MNHEY, CDR2 SMNVEV (reference sequence). The CDR3 consists of 15 residues. CDR3 in amino acids: CASSLSARAGGEQYF. CDR3 bases: TGTGCCAGCAGTTTATCGGCCAGGGCGGGGGGAGAGCAGTACTTC.

The rearrangement joins TRBV29-1 to TRBJ2-7, with TRBD1 matching over 7 bases. V lost 3 bases, J lost 2 bases, and 4 bases stayed unmatched. Germline V lookup: CDR1 SQVTM, CDR2 ANQGSEA. This CDR3 has 13 amino acids. CDR3 in amino acids: CSVDGDSPYEQYF. CDR3 coding DNA: TGCAGCGTTGATGGGGACAGTCCCTACGAGCAGTACTTC.

V is TRBV28 and J is TRBJ1-1; 7 positions agree with TRBD1. Germline trimming cut 5 bases from V and 1 base from J; bases unmatched to any gene: 7. There are 15 residues in the CDR3. Germline assignment: CDR1 MDHEN and CDR2 SYDVKM. CDR3 nucleotide sequence: TGTGCCAGCAGTCTCCCGACAGGGCCGAACACTGAAGCTTTCTTT. Residues: CASSLPTGPNTEAFF.

The chain carries TRBV9 and TRBJ2-7; D remains ambiguous. Per the germline V gene, CDR1 is SGDLS and CDR2 is YYNGEE. The CDR3 is 14 residues long. V was trimmed by 4 bases and J by 2 bases, leaving 13 bases between them. The CDR3 region is CASSSRNGAYEQYF. The CDR3 nucleotides are TGTGCCAGCAGCTCCCGGAACGGCGCCTACGAGCAGTACTTC.

The chain has TRBV6-5 and TRBJ1-5, with TRBD1 identical over 9 bases. CDR3 length: 16 residues. Germline V CDR1 and CDR2: MNHEY, SVGAGI. The V gene end was trimmed by 4 bases and the J gene end by 1 base; junction bases not matched to a gene: 5. The CDR3 DNA is TGTGCCAGCAGTTGGGGACAGGGCTTCAGCAATCAGCCCCAGCATTTT. Translated, it gives CASSWGQGFSNQPQHF.

The J gene is TRBJ2-7, the V gene TRBV11-3; the match to TRBD2 covers 14 bases. Germline CDR1 is SGHNT and CDR2 is YENEEA. This CDR3 is built from 17 residues. V lost 5 bases and J lost 3; bases outside the gene matches: 9. CDR3 protein: CASSPGTGTSGGYEQYF. The CDR3, as DNA: TGTGCCAGCAGCCCTGGCACCGGGACTAGCGGGGGCTACGAGCAGTACTTC.